The 18 T cell receptor beta chains below were found in one sample sequenced in a study of T cell clonotyping in hematopoietic cell transplantation. TCRdb keeps only in-frame clones here, not all; method: immunoSEQ multiplex PCR. Altogether 35,000 to 50,000 clones are present, around 95% being singletons, with the ten largest covering about 0.91%. Sequencing used peripheral blood mononuclear cells. Source of these receptors: a man in his thirties or forties in good health. Some clones in this sample may be carry-over from other donors' samples.

The chain carries TRBV6-6 and TRBJ1-1; 7 bases match TRBD1. V dropped 6 bases and J dropped 8; count of bases not matched to a gene: 12. This CDR3 region has 14 residues. Germline V gene sequence: CDR1 MNHNY, CDR2 SVGAGI (reference sequence). The CDR3 loop is CASRPGQREVEAFF. CDR3 bases: TGTGCCAGCAGGCCGGGACAGAGGGAGGTGGAAGCTTTCTTT.

This clone was picked up a small number of times. This chain uses TRBV4-2 with TRBJ2-7, with 14 nucleotides matching TRBD2. Germline V lookup: CDR1 LGHNA, CDR2 YNFKEQ. This CDR3 is built from 16 residues. V trimming: 5 bases; J trimming: 5 bases; junction bases outside the gene matches: 8. DNA of the CDR3: TGTGCCAGCAGCTTTGGGGGGACTAGCGGGAGCCACGAGCAGTACTTC. Protein: CASSFGGTSGSHEQYF.

V gene TRBV5-1 combines with J gene TRBJ2-5; D could derive from TRBD1 or TRBD2 (5 bases each). CDR3 length: 16 residues. Germline-derived CDR1 and CDR2 are SGHRS and YFSETQ. Between the trimmed V and J ends, which lost 2 bases and 1 base, there was a span of 15 bases. The CDR3 region is CASSLSAGTIQETQYF. CDR3 nucleotide sequence: TGCGCCAGCAGCTTATCCGCCGGGACCATCCAAGAGACCCAGTACTTC.

The chain recombines TRBV10-3 with TRBJ2-7; 12 bases map to TRBD2. Trimming removed 6 bases from V and 7 bases from J; junction bases left unmatched: 10. From germline, CDR1 is ENHRY and CDR2 SYGVKD. The length of the CDR3 is 15 residues. The CDR3 DNA reads as TGTGCCATCAGATCGACTAGCGGGGGCCCCAATGAGCAGTACTTC. It translates to CAIRSTSGGPNEQYF.

The chain carries TRBV6-5 and TRBJ2-3; possibly TRBD1 or TRBD2 for D (5 bases each). From germline, CDR1 is MNHEY and CDR2 SVGAGI. The germline V and J ends were trimmed by 4 bases and 2 bases, with 13 bases remaining between them. CDR3 size: 15 residues. Here the CDR3 reads CASSSGTANTDTQYF. DNA of the CDR3: TGTGCCAGCAGTTCCGGGACGGCGAACACAGATACGCAGTATTTT.

The V gene is TRBV29-1, the J gene TRBJ2-2; D possibly corresponds to TRBD1 (5 bases). Germline CDR1 reads SQVTM; CDR2 reads ANQGSEA. CDR3 size: 13 residues. V lost 4 bases and J lost 6, with 12 bases in between. The CDR3 here is CSVGAGYAGELFF. CDR3 bases: TGCAGCGTTGGGGCAGGGTACGCCGGGGAGCTGTTTTTT.

This sequence joins TRBV7-3 and TRBJ2-2; D gene unclear. V lost 4 bases and J lost 7, with 13 bases in between. CDR1 is SGHTA and CDR2 is FQGTGA in the germline V gene. The CDR3 loop spans 14 amino acids. The CDR3 coding sequence is TGTGCCAGCAGCTCCCCAGGTTCGGGCGGGGAGCTGTTTTTT. This encodes CASSSPGSGGELFF.

The chain links TRBV13 to TRBJ2-7, with D possibly matching TRBD2 (6 bases). The length of the CDR3 is 15 residues. Trimming pared 5 bases from V and 2 bases from J, leaving 16 bases between. Per the germline V gene, CDR1 is PRHDT and CDR2 is FYEKMQ (reference sequence). The CDR3 DNA is TGTGCCAGCAGCCCCCTCGAGGGGACTGCCTACGAGCAGTACTTC. Encoded protein: CASSPLEGTAYEQYF.

The chain couples TRBV19 to TRBJ1-5; 9 nucleotides line up with TRBD1. Unmatched junction bases numbered 8, after V lost 4 bases and J lost 4 bases. The CDR3 has 16 amino acids. CDR1 LNHDA and CDR2 SQIVND come from the germline V gene (reference sequence). CDR3 loop: CASSRTGGSQNQPQHF. CDR3 nucleotides: TGTGCCAGTAGTAGAACAGGGGGCTCCCAAAATCAGCCCCAGCATTTT.

The rearrangement uses TRBV6-1 and TRBJ2-1; 14 positions agree with TRBD2. The CDR3 has 15 residues. Per the germline V gene, CDR1 is MNHNS and CDR2 is SASEGT. V gave up 4 bases and J gave up 8 bases; unmatched junction bases: 4. The CDR3 loop reads CASSVTSGGADEQFF. The CDR3 coding sequence is TGTGCCAGCAGTGTGACTAGCGGGGGGGCCGATGAGCAGTTCTTC.

V and J are TRBV6-5 and TRBJ2-3, with no clear D. Germline CDR1 and CDR2: MNHEY and SVGAGI. The CDR3 covers 15 residues. V was cut by 5 bases and J by 4 bases, with 16 bases left in between. The CDR3 DNA reads TGTGCCAGCAGTCCTCTCAGCGAGTCCGCAGATACGCAGTATTTT. Encoded protein: CASSPLSESADTQYF.

This rearrangement joins TRBV6-1 to TRBJ1-1, with a possible D match to TRBD1 (5 bases). V was shortened by 7 bases and J by 6 bases, with 12 bases between the two germline ends. The CDR3 has 12 amino acids. Per the germline V gene, CDR1 is MNHNS and CDR2 is SASEGT. Written as DNA, the CDR3 is TGTGCCAGCATCCGGGGGGGGTCTGAAGCTTTCTTT. Protein product: CASIRGGSEAFF.

The CDR3 protein is CASGDRGGYYEQYF. The CDR3, as DNA: TGTGCCAGCGGTGACAGGGGGGGGTACTACGAGCAGTACTTC. J is TRBJ2-7 and V is TRBV27; 9 bases map to TRBD1. With V trimmed by 8 bases and J by 3 bases, 8 bases remained unmatched. The CDR3 is made up of 14 amino acids. CDR1 MNHEY and CDR2 SMNVEV come from the germline V gene (reference sequence).

The chain joins TRBV29-1 to TRBJ1-2; 10 nucleotides align to TRBD1. Germline CDR1 and CDR2: SQVTM and ANQGSEA. The CDR3 loop spans 14 amino acids. V lost 5 bases to trimming and J lost 7 bases; unmatched junction nucleotides: 10. The CDR3 sequence: CSVYAAGQGGGYTF. DNA of the CDR3: TGCAGCGTTTACGCGGCAGGACAGGGGGGTGGCTACACCTTC.

This chain connects TRBV10-2 to TRBJ2-7; 8 bases are shared with TRBD2. V gave up 5 bases and J gave up 0 bases; unmatched junction bases: 3. Germline values: CDR1 WSHSY, CDR2 SAAADI. This CDR3 has 14 amino acids. CDR3 protein: CASSISGISYEQYF. The DNA for the CDR3 is TGCGCCAGCAGTATTAGCGGGATCTCCTACGAGCAGTACTTC.

The chain couples TRBV6-5 to TRBJ1-3, with D possibly being TRBD1 (6 bases). V was pared by 6 bases and J by 4 bases, with 13 bases between. The germline CDR1 and CDR2 sequences are MNHEY and SVGAGI. This CDR3 comprises 14 residues. The CDR3: CASRSQGEGNTIYF. CDR3 bases: TGTGCCAGCAGGTCACAGGGAGAAGGAAACACCATATATTTT.

This chain uses TRBV6-6 with TRBJ2-3; D possibly uses TRBD1 or TRBD2 (6 bases each). There are 13 residues in the CDR3. Germline loops: CDR1 MNHNY, CDR2 SVGAGI (reference sequence). V lost 7 bases and J lost 4, with 12 bases in between. CDR3 coding DNA: TGTGCCAGCACAAGTAGGGGGGCAGATACGCAGTATTTT. Translated: CASTSRGADTQYF.

The genes are TRBV6-1 and TRBJ2-3, with 12 bases aligning to TRBD2. Trimming took 1 base from V and 4 from J; bases not matched to a gene: 0. CDR3 length: 15 residues. CDR1 and CDR2 from the germline V gene are MNHNS and SASEGT. The CDR3 DNA reads TGTGCCAGCAGTGAAGGACTAGCGGGAGCAGATACGCAGTATTTT. The encoded protein is CASSEGLAGADTQYF.